This T cell receptor (beta chain) was identified during a study of cytomegalovirus exposure and HLA in healthy donors. 13 Jbeta primers and 60 Vbeta primers were used for the PCR. Generated by immunoSEQ multiplex PCR, the TCRdb table keeps only in-frame clones and is missing some. Of about 130,000 clones detected, roughly a tenth appear once; the ten largest clones hold 4.6%. This CDR3 comprises 16 residues. The V gene's germline CDR1 is SGHRS and CDR2 YFSETQ. V lost 4 bases to trimming and J lost 0 bases; unmatched junction nucleotides: 6. The sequencing input was PBMCs. The genes are TRBV5-1 and TRBJ2-1; 8 nucleotides line up with TRBD2. This receptor was identified in a woman between 18 and 30 years old in good health and CMV-seropositive. The CDR3 here is CASSRLAGSSYNEQFF. In nucleotides, the CDR3 is TGCGCCAGCAGCCGCTTAGCGGGGAGCTCCTACAATGAGCAGTTCTTC.